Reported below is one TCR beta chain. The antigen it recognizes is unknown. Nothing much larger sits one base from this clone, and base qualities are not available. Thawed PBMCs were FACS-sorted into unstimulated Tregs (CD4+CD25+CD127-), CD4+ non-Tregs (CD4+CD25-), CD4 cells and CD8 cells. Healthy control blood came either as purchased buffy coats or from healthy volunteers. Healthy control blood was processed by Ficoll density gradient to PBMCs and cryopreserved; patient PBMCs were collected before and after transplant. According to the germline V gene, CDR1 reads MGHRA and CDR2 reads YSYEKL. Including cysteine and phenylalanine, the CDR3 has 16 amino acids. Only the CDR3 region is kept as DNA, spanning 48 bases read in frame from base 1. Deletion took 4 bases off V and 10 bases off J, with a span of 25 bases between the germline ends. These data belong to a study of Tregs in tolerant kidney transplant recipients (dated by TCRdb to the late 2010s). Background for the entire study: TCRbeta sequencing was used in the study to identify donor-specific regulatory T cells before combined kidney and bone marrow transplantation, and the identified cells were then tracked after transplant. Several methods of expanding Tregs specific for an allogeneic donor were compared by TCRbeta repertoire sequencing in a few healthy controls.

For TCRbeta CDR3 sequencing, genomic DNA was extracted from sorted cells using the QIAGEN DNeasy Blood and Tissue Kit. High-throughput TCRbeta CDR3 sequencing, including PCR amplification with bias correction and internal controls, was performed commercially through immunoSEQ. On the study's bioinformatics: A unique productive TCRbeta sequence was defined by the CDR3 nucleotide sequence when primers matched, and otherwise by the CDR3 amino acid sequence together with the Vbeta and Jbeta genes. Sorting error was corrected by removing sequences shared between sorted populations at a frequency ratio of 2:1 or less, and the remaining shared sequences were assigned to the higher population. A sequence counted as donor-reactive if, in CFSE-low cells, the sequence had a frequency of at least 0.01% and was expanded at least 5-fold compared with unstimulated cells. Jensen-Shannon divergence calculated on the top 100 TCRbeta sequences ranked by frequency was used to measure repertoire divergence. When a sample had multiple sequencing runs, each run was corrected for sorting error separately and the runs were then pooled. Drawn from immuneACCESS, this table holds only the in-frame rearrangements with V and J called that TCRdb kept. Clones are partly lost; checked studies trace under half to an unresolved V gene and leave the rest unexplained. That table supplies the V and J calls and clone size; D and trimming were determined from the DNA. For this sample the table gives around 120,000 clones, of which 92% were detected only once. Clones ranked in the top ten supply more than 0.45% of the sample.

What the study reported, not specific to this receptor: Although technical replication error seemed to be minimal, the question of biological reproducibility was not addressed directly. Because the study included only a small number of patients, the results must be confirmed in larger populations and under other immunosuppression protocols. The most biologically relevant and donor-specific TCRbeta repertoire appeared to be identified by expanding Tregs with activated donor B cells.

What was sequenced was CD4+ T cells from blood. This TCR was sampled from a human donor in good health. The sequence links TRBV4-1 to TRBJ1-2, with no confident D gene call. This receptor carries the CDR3 CASSPPSWFARVDYTF. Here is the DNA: TGCGCCAGCAGCCCCCCGTCTTGGTTTGCGAGGGTAGACTACACCTTC.